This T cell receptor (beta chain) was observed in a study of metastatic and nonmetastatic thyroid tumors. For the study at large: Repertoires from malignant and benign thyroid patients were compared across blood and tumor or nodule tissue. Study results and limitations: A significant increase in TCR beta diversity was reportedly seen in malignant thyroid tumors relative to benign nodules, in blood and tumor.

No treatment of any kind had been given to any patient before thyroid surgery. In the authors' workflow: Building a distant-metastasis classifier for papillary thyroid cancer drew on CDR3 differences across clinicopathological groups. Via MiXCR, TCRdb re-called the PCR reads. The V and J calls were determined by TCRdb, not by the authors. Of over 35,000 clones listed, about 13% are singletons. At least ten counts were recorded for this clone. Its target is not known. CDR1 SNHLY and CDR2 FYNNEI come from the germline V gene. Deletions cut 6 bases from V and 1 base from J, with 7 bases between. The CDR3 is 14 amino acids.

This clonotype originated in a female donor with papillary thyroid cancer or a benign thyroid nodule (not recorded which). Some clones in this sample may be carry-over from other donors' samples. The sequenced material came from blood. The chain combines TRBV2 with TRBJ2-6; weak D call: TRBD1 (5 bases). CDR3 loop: CASRPGSGANVLTF. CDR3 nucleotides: TGTGCCAGCAGGCCAGGGTCTGGGGCCAACGTCCTGACTTTC.